The 2 T cell receptor beta chains presented below share a single source sample, sequenced in a study of response to subunit inactivated influenza vaccine (dated by TCRdb to the late 2010s). Library generation was performed with RT-PCR. Sequencer: Illumina HiSeq 2500. Starting from the raw public reads, TCRdb applied fastp trimming at Q25, assembled clones with MiXCR and retained in-frame beta chains. Every CDR3 protein is listed once, alongside the most common genes and DNA of its rows. The sample table shows 400,000 to 650,000 distinct CDR3 sequences, and roughly 7.9% are seen once. The ten largest clones represent around 13% of the sample. The input for sequencing was PBMCs from blood, taken about 24 months after vaccination. These receptors were obtained from a man aged 50 to 69 who received an inactivated influenza vaccine. Donor details come from another sample of the same person, matched by shared clones.

This clonotype came up many times. J is TRBJ2-1 and V is TRBV6-5; D may be TRBD1 or TRBD2 (5 bases each). The germline V gene has CDR1 MNHEY and CDR2 SVGAGI. The CDR3 length is 17 residues. V shed 2 bases and J shed 0 bases, with 14 bases lying between them. DNA of the CDR3: TGTGCCAGCAGTTACGGGGACCCGGCCTACTCCTACAATGAGCAGTTCTTC. Its translation: CASSYGDPAYSYNEQFF.

The genes are TRBV3-1 and TRBJ2-5; no reliable D call. This CDR3 has 18 amino acids. Trimming took off 0 bases at V and 0 bases at J, with 17 bases between the two ends. Germline CDR1 and CDR2: LGHDT and YNNKEL (reference sequence). DNA for the CDR3: TGTGCCAGCAGCCAAGATCAAGGCAGCGAAATGTACCAAGAGACCCAGTACTTC. This gives the protein CASSQDQGSEMYQETQYF.